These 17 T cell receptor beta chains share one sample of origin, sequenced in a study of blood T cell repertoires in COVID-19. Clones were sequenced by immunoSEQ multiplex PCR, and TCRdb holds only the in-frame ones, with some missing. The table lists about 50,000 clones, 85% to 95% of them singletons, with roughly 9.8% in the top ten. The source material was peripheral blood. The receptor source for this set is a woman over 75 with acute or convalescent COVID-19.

Written as DNA, the CDR3 is TGTGCCTGGAGTCCCGGGACTAGTGGGTATACGCAGTATTTT. It specifies CAWSPGTSGYTQYF. This rearrangement joins TRBV30 to TRBJ2-3; 8 bases are shared with TRBD2. The CDR3 runs to 14 residues. Germline CDR1 is GTSNPN and CDR2 is SVGIG (reference sequence). V was clipped by 2 bases and J by 7 bases; unmatched bases: 8.

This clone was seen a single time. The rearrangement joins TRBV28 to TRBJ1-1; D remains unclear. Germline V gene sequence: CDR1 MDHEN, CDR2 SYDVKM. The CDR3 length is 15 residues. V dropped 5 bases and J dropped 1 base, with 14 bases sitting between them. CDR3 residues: CASSPPLRRNTEAFF. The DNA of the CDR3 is TGTGCCAGCAGTCCTCCCCTCAGGCGGAACACTGAAGCTTTCTTT.

The CDR3 sequence is CASSLTGGWTNEKLFF. The CDR3 DNA reads TGTGCCAGCAGCCTGACAGGGGGTTGGACTAATGAAAAACTGTTTTTT. The V and J genes are TRBV7-9 and TRBJ1-4, with 9 bases identical to TRBD1. Trimming at V came to 5 bases and at J to 2 bases, leaving 6 bases not matched to a gene. The CDR3 covers 16 residues. Looked up from germline, CDR1 is SEHNR and CDR2 is FQNEAQ (reference sequence).

The chain's CDR3 is CASSPLAGKQFF. The CDR3 DNA reads as TGTGCCAGCAGCCCACTAGCGGGGAAGCAGTTCTTC. The chain has TRBV7-2 and TRBJ2-1; the match to TRBD2 covers 10 bases. Unmatched junction bases numbered 3, after V lost 5 bases and J lost 11 bases. Germline CDR1 reads SGHTA; CDR2 reads FQGNSA. CDR3 length: 12 amino acids.

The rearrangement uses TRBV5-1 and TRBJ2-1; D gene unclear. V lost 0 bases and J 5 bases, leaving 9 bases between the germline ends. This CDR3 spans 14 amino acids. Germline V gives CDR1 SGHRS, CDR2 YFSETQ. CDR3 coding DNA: TGCGCCAGCAGCTTGGATCGGGTGGACAATGAGCAGTTCTTC. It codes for CASSLDRVDNEQFF. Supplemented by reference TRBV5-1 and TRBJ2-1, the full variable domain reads KAGVTQTPRYLIKTRGQQVTLSCSPISGHRSVSWYQQTPGQGLQFLFEYFSETQRNKGNFPGRFSGRQFSNSRSEMNVSTLELGDSALYLCASSLDRVDNEQFFGPGTRLTVL.

This chain's CDR3 is CASSVAGTYGNEQFF. CDR3 nucleotide sequence: TGCGCCAGCAGCGTTGCAGGGACTTATGGCAATGAGCAGTTCTTC. The chain couples TRBV5-1 to TRBJ2-1; D is possibly TRBD2 (6 bases). This CDR3 has 15 amino acids. V was pared by 4 bases and J by 6 bases, with 17 bases between. The V gene's germline CDR1 is SGHRS and CDR2 YFSETQ.

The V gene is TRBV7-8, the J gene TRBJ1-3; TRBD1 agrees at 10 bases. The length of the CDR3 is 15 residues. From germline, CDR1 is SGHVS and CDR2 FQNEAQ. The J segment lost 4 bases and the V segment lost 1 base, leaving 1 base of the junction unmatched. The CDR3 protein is CASSLGTGGGNTIYF. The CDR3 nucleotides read TGTGCCAGCAGCTTAGGGACAGGGGGAGGAAACACCATATATTTT.

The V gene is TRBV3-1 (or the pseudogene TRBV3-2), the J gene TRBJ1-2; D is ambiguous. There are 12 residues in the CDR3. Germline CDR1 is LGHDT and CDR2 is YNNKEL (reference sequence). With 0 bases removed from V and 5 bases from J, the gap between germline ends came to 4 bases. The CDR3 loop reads CASSQELYGYTF. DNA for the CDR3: TGTGCCAGCAGCCAAGAACTGTATGGCTACACCTTC.

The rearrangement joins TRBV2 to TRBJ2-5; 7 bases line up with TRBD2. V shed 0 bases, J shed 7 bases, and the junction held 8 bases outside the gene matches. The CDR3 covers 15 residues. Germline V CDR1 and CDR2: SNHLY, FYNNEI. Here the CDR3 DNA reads TGTGCCAGCAGTGAAGCGAGCGGGGCACGGGGGACCCAGTACTTC. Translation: CASSEASGARGTQYF.

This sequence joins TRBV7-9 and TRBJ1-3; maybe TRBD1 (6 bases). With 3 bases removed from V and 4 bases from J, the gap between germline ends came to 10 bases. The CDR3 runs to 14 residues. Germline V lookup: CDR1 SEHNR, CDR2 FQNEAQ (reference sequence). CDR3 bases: TGTGCCAGCAGCTTGGACAGACAGGGAAACACCATATATTTT. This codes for CASSLDRQGNTIYF. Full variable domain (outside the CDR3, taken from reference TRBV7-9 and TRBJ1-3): DTGVSQNPRHKITKRGQNVTFRCDPISEHNRLYWYRQTLGQGPEFLTYFQNEAQLEKSRLLSDRFSAERPKGSFSTLEIQRTEQGDSAMYLCASSLDRQGNTIYFGEGSWLTVV.

The CDR3 protein is CASSLSDGETQYF. CDR3 bases: TGTGCCAGCAGTTTAAGTGACGGGGAGACCCAGTACTTC. The chain employs TRBV27 and TRBJ2-5, with no clear D. This CDR3 is built from 13 residues. V lost 2 bases and J lost 5, with 9 bases in between. CDR1 and CDR2 (germline): MNHEY, SMNVEV (reference sequence).

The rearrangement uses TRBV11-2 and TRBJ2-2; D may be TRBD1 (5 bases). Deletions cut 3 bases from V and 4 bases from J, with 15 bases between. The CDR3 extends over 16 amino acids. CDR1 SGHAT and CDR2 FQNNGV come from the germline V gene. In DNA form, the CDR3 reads TGTGCCAGCAGCTTTTTCCCAGGGTTTGGCACCGGGGAGCTGTTTTTT. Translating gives CASSFFPGFGTGELFF.

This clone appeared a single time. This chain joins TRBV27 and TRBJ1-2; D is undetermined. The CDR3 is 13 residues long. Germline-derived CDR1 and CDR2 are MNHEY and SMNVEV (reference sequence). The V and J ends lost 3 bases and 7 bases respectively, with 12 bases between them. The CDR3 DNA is TGTGCCAGCAGTTTGCGGGGAACCGGTGGCTACACCTTC. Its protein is CASSLRGTGGYTF.

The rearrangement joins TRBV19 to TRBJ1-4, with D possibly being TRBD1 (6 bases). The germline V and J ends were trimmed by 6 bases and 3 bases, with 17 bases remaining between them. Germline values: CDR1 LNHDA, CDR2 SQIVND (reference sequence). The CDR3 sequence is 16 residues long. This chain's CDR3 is CASSPEGGRSNEKLFF. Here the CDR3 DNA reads TGTGCCAGTAGCCCCGAGGGGGGGCGGTCTAATGAAAAACTGTTTTTT.

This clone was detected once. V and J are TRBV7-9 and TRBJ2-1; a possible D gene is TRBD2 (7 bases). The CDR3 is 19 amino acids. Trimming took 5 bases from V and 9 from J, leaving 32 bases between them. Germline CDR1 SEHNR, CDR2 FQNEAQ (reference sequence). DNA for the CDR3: TGTGCCAGCAGCCCCCCCATGACTAGCTGGGGGCGTGCCTTGAGTGAGCAGTTCTTC. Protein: CASSPPMTSWGRALSEQFF. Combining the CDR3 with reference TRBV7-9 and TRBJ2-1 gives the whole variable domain DTGVSQNPRHKITKRGQNVTFRCDPISEHNRLYWYRQTLGQGPEFLTYFQNEAQLEKSRLLSDRFSAERPKGSFSTLEIQRTEQGDSAMYLCASSPPMTSWGRALSEQFFGPGTRLTVL.

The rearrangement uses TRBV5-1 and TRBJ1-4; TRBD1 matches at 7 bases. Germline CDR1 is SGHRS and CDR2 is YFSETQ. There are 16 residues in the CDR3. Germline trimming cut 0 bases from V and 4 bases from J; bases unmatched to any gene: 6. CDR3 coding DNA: TGCGCCAGCAGCTTGGCCCCGACAGGGAGTAATGAAAAACTGTTTTTT. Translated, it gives CASSLAPTGSNEKLFF.

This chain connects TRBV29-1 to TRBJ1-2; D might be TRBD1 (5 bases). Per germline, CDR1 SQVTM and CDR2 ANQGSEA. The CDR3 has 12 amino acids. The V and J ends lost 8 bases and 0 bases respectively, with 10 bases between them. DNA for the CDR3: TGCAGCACCCAGACAGCTAACTATGGCTACACCTTC. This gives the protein CSTQTANYGYTF.